This TCR beta chain was obtained from a study of blood T cell repertoires in COVID-19. Study summary: Acute and convalescent COVID-19 specimens originated in the United States, Italy and Spain. T cells, B-cell-depleted T cells, or PBMCs supplied cDNA or gDNA.

The protocol was immunoSEQ multiplex PCR, while the TCRdb copy is restricted to in-frame clones and leaves out a portion. The top ten clones hold roughly 20% of a sample with fewer than 45,000 clones, over 70% of them seen once. The receptor was isolated from a man between 65 and 79 years old with acute or convalescent COVID-19. The sequenced material came from peripheral blood.

CDR3 bases: TGCGCCAGCAGCCAAGGGGGGAGGGAGGATGGAAAACTGTTTTTT. It is translated as CASSQGGREDGKLFF. V and J are TRBV4-1 and TRBJ1-4, with a possible D match to TRBD1 (5 bases). The ends were cut back, 1 base at V and 10 bases at J, with 16 bases in the middle. Germline V gene sequence: CDR1 MGHRA, CDR2 YSYEKL. The CDR3 length is 15 residues.